The source of this TCR beta chain is a study of technical replicates of blood from a few donors (dated by TCRdb to the late 2010s). CDR1 MNHEY and CDR2 SMNVEV were looked up in the germline V gene (reference sequence). The junction carries 20 bases between V and J, which are trimmed by 5 bases and 2 bases respectively. There are 17 amino acids in the CDR3, from cysteine to phenylalanine inclusive. The CDR3 DNA has 51 bases and is translated from base 1. On this clone: What antigen it recognizes has not been identified. No base quality values were provided; no much bigger clone lies one nucleotide off.

Library generation was performed with the immunoSEQ multiplex PCR assay. The source is immuneACCESS, and TCRdb retained only in-frame sequences with V and J called. Part of the clones is not carried over; for the studies checked, unresolved V genes explain less than half of this, and the remainder is unexplained. Counted in this sample were about 80,000 clones; almost 98% of them appeared once. Of the sample, approximately 0.2% falls within the top ten clones. The chain is encoded by TRBV27 joined to TRBJ2-3; possibly the D gene is TRBD2, per 6 matching bases. The sequenced material came from T cells isolated from PBMCs. This TCR was sampled from a human donor in good health. The CDR3 sequence is CASSKRVAKTFTDTQYF. The sequence in DNA is TGTGCCAGCAGTAAGCGGGTTGCGAAGACTTTCACAGATACGCAGTATTTT.